This TCR beta chain stems from a study of tumor and adjacent non-tumor tissue in lung cancer. Across the study: Patients were aged roughly 30 to 76, about ten men and a handful of women, stage I to III.

RNA was extracted from bulk tissue without any cell sorting. On this clonotype: The junction departs from germline at one end; a sequencing error may be responsible.

Germline assignment: CDR1 SGHAT and CDR2 FQNNGV. The CDR3 is 19 residues long. Three rounds of nested PCR, following a modified ARM-PCR protocol, produced the TCRbeta library. TCRdb called the multiplex PCR reads again in MiXCR, with one record for every CDR3 protein. The data hold 220,000 or so distinct CDR3 sequences, with 71% observed a single time. This TCR was sampled from a man aged 60-69 years with non-small cell lung cancer. V and J are TRBV11-2 and TRBJ2-6; TRBD1 aligns across 7 bases. The sample taken for sequencing was lung tumor tissue. The CDR3 here is CASSLVQKDRTSGANVLTF. In DNA, the CDR3 is TGTGCCAGCAGCTTAGTTCAAAAGGACAGGACCTCTGGGGCCAATGTCCTGACTTTC.